This entry is about one TCR beta chain. The target antigen is unknown. This specimen comes from a study of T cells after yellow fever vaccination. For TCR, cDNA came from 5'RACE template switching, which added a universal primer site and UMIs. MiXCR was run by TCRdb on the 5' RACE reads, yielding one entry per CDR3 protein. In the table there are some 120,000 distinct CDR3 sequences, 8.4% of which are singletons. Broader study findings: Abundant clonotypes from the bulk population could contaminate FACS-sorted repertoires.

The germline CDR1 and CDR2 sequences are SGHVS and FNYEAQ. CDR3 length: 16 amino acids. Trimming at V came to 5 bases and at J to 6 bases, leaving 7 bases not matched to a gene. The material was CD8+ T cells sorted from PBMCs, obtained 45 days after the yellow fever booster vaccination. The sequence was obtained from a young man who received the YFV17D yellow fever vaccine. The chain uses TRBV7-6 and TRBJ2-2, with 12 bases identical to TRBD1. The CDR3 DNA reads as TGTGCCAGCAGCCTACTGGGGACAGGGGGCCCCGGGGAGCTGTTTTTT. Protein product: CASSLLGTGGPGELFF.